The 2 T cell receptor beta chains presented below share a single source sample, sequenced in a study of blood T cell repertoires in COVID-19. TCRdb keeps only in-frame clones here, not all; method: immunoSEQ multiplex PCR. The table records about 260,000 clones, around 89% of them present only once. Sequencing was performed on PBMCs or T cells enriched from blood (not recorded which). Receptors were obtained from a man over 45 who had been exposed to COVID-19.

The CDR3 DNA reads TGTGCCAGCAGTTACCGAGAGAGGAGTGGGTATGGCTACACCTTC. Translated, it gives CASSYRERSGYGYTF. V usage is TRBV25-1 and J usage is TRBJ1-2; D is unresolved. Germline V lookup: CDR1 MGHDK, CDR2 SYGVNS. V was trimmed by 5 bases and J by 5 bases, leaving 18 bases between them. The CDR3 consists of 15 residues.

This chain joins TRBV2 and TRBJ1-5; 9 positions agree with TRBD1. J gave up 4 bases and V 4 bases, and 5 bases lay outside the gene matches. This CDR3 has 15 residues. Germline lookup yields CDR1 SNHLY and CDR2 FYNNEI. CDR3 sequence (DNA): TGTGCCAGCAGTGGACAGGGGGTAGGGAATCAGCCCCAGCATTTT. Encoded protein: CASSGQGVGNQPQHF.